The clone carrying this T cell receptor (beta chain) was observed many times. The antigen remains undetermined. This entry comes from a study of human T cells and chemical hapten exposure. Looking at the study overall: Variation in per-sample TCR yields came mainly from small pooled library volume differences.

Time point defined: pre-sensitization, week 0. The treatment is: therapeutic diphenylcyclopropenone sensitization with weekly scalp DPC. Every donor had alopecia and was 18 to 70 years old; all were suitable for DPC. Broader study findings: While controls formed fewer of them, expanded TCRs formed significantly more large CDR3 similarity clusters.

During construction of the library, unique molecular identifiers were attached to individual cDNA molecules for quantitative, reproducible TCR counting. One entry per CDR3 protein, called by TCRdb with MiXCR from the RACE reads. The sample shows over 300,000 distinct CDR3 sequences, around 5.5% of them seen only once. The TCR comes from a woman aged 45-60 years with alopecia areata. Some clones in this sample may be carry-over from other donors' samples. Specimen: whole blood, collected in connection with sensitization to the hapten diphenylcyclopropenone (DPC).

The CDR3 DNA is TGTGCCAGCAGTTCTGTGGGCAGCTCCGTCAAAGAGACCCAGTACTTC. Its translation is CASSSVGSSVKETQYF. The chain couples TRBV28 to TRBJ2-5; D call uncertain. V shed 4 bases and J shed 3 bases, with 18 bases lying between them. Germline V lookup: CDR1 MDHEN, CDR2 SYDVKM. The CDR3 contains 16 residues.